The 20 T cell receptor beta chains in this list originate from one sample, sequenced in a study of PD-1 blockade in classical Hodgkin lymphoma. Produced via immunoSEQ multiplex PCR; TCRdb's table is partial and in-frame only. The sample includes roughly 64,000 clones, around nine tenths of them seen just once. Time point given: cycle 4 day 1 (C4D1), after more than five weeks of nivolumab. All the patients suffered relapse after autologous stem cell transplantation, and brentuximab vedotin exposure differed. The sequencing used peripheral blood mononuclear cells (PBMCs), collected before the fourth cycle of nivolumab. Source of these receptors: a human donor with classical Hodgkin lymphoma.

The CDR3 loop is CASSLIAGRSLSTDTQYF. The CDR3 DNA reads as TGTGCCAGCAGCTTAATTGCGGGCCGGTCCTTGAGCACAGATACGCAGTATTTT. The gene calls are TRBV7-9 and TRBJ2-3; possible D gene TRBD2, 5 bases. Germline V CDR1 and CDR2: SEHNR, FQNEAQ (reference sequence). Trimming left V 2 bases short and J 0 bases short, with 18 bases between. This CDR3 is built from 18 residues.

The chain links TRBV11-3 to TRBJ1-5; perhaps TRBD1 as D (5 bases). The CDR3 runs to 16 residues. V lost 2 bases, J lost 1 base, and 12 bases lay in between. The V gene's germline CDR1 is SGHNT and CDR2 YENEEA. Here the CDR3 reads CASSLYWAGSNQPQHF. DNA of the CDR3: TGTGCCAGCAGCTTATATTGGGCAGGGAGCAATCAGCCCCAGCATTTT.

The V gene is TRBV28, the J gene TRBJ1-3, with 8 bases that match TRBD1. This CDR3 has 21 residues. Trimming took 6 bases from V and 0 from J; bases not matched to a gene: 22. Germline values: CDR1 MDHEN, CDR2 SYDVKM. The CDR3 here is CASSPDREYLQGVHSGNTIYF. As DNA, the CDR3 is TGTGCCAGCAGCCCGGACAGGGAATATCTTCAGGGGGTGCACTCTGGAAACACCATATATTTT.

This chain joins TRBV27 and TRBJ2-3; D gene uncertain. V gave up 6 bases and J gave up 1 base, with 14 bases separating them. CDR1 is MNHEY, CDR2 SMNVEV, per germline (reference sequence). The CDR3 is made up of 15 amino acids. The CDR3 is CASSRKGEGTDTQYF. DNA for the CDR3: TGTGCCAGCAGCAGGAAGGGTGAGGGCACAGATACGCAGTATTTT.

CDR3 DNA: TGTGCCAGCAGCTTCTGGGTGGCCGATGAGCAGTTCTTC. It specifies CASSFWVADEQFF. V and J are TRBV7-8 and TRBJ2-1; D gene uncertain. V was cut by 3 bases and J by 8 bases, with 11 bases left in between. The CDR3 spans 13 residues. Germline loops: CDR1 SGHVS, CDR2 FQNEAQ.

The chain uses TRBV14 and TRBJ1-1; a weak D match, TRBD1 (6 bases). The CDR3 spans 19 residues. Per germline, CDR1 SGHDN and CDR2 FVKESK. The V gene lost 0 bases and the J gene lost 1 base, with 21 bases spanning the gap. The CDR3 bases are TGTGCCAGCAGCCAAGAGGGGGCGTTTTTCGGGGGACCGAACACTGAAGCTTTCTTT. Protein product: CASSQEGAFFGGPNTEAFF.

The V call is TRBV6-5, the J call TRBJ2-3; D tentatively reads TRBD1 or TRBD2 (5 bases each). The V end lost 0 bases, the J end lost 2 bases, and 12 bases lay between the germline ends. Germline V CDR1 and CDR2: MNHEY, SVGAGI. The CDR3 covers 16 residues. The CDR3 bases are TGTGCCAGCAGTTACTCGAGGGGATTCATCACAGATACGCAGTATTTT. Encoded protein: CASSYSRGFITDTQYF.

The rearrangement joins TRBV20-1 to TRBJ2-7; no reliable D call. Trimming stripped 5 bases from V and 3 bases from J, with 8 bases between. The CDR3 runs 11 residues. The germline CDR1 and CDR2 sequences are DFQATT and SNEGSKA (reference sequence). The CDR3 sequence: CSARYYYEQYF. In DNA, the CDR3 is TGCAGTGCTCGATACTACTACGAGCAGTACTTC.

Here the CDR3 reads CASSEVHYNSPLHF. The DNA for the CDR3 is TGTGCCAGCAGTGAGGTACATTATAATTCACCCCTCCACTTT. The J gene is TRBJ1-6, the V gene TRBV6-4; D remains ambiguous. CDR1 and CDR2 from the germline V gene are MRHNA and SNTAGT. The CDR3 has 14 residues. Deletions cut 3 bases from V and 4 bases from J, with 7 bases between.

V and J are TRBV9 and TRBJ1-6; 8 nucleotides line up with TRBD1. V shed 0 bases and J 8 bases; nucleotides not matched to a gene: 7. The CDR3 is 16 residues long. CDR1 SGDLS and CDR2 YYNGEE come from the germline V gene. The CDR3 sequence is CASSVGRTGLDSPLHF. DNA for the CDR3: TGTGCCAGCAGCGTAGGTCGGACAGGGCTAGATTCACCCCTCCACTTT.

The V gene is TRBV28, the J gene TRBJ1-5; TRBD1 aligns across 8 bases. The CDR3 is 15 residues long. Trimming cost V 6 bases and J 5 bases; bases outside gene matches: 9. The germline gives CDR1 MDHEN, CDR2 SYDVKM. CDR3 nucleotide sequence: TGTGCCAGCAGACAGGGGGGCATACAATATCAGCCCCAGCATTTT. Translating gives CASRQGGIQYQPQHF.

The chain is built from TRBV11-1 and TRBJ2-1, with 15 nucleotides matching TRBD2. Trimming at V came to 5 bases and at J to 9 bases, leaving 11 bases not matched to a gene. The CDR3 covers 17 residues. CDR1 SGHAT and CDR2 FQDESV come from the germline V gene (reference sequence). The CDR3 DNA sequence: TGTGCCAGCAGCCAAGGACTAGCGGGGGGGAAGAGGGGTGAGCAGTTCTTC. Protein product: CASSQGLAGGKRGEQFF.

The gene calls are TRBV7-9 and TRBJ1-6; D is uncertain. The CDR3 runs to 18 residues. V dropped 1 base and J dropped 0 bases, with 13 bases sitting between them. Germline-derived CDR1 and CDR2 are SEHNR and FQNEAQ (reference sequence). This CDR3 is CASSLGSIASSYNSPLHF. CDR3 coding DNA: TGTGCCAGCAGCTTAGGGAGTATCGCAAGCTCCTATAATTCACCCCTCCACTTT.

V is TRBV4-2 and J is TRBJ2-1, with a tentative D call TRBD1 (5 bases). V lost 3 bases to trimming and J lost 6 bases, with 6 bases between them. Germline CDR1 LGHNA, CDR2 YNFKEQ. CDR3 length: 12 amino acids. The CDR3 loop reads CASSHQGNEQFF. The CDR3 region has the DNA TGTGCCAGCAGCCATCAGGGCAATGAGCAGTTCTTC.

This chain links TRBV19 with TRBJ2-1; TRBD1 matches 9 bases. The CDR3 covers 17 residues. Germline CDR1 is LNHDA and CDR2 is SQIVND (reference sequence). J was trimmed by 0 bases and V by 6 bases; bases with no gene match: 9. The CDR3 is CASRNAGTGSSYNEQFF. For the CDR3, the DNA is TGTGCCAGTAGGAATGCCGGGACAGGGAGCTCCTACAATGAGCAGTTCTTC.

The chain uses TRBV30 and TRBJ1-2; D is ambiguous. V was clipped by 4 bases and J by 2 bases, with 8 bases between them. Germline values: CDR1 GTSNPN, CDR2 SVGIG (reference sequence). The CDR3 is 12 amino acids. The CDR3 nucleotides read TGTGCCTGGACGTTCGGAAACTATGGCTACACCTTC. Amino acid sequence: CAWTFGNYGYTF.

The chain carries TRBV28 and TRBJ2-3; tentatively, D is TRBD1 or TRBD2 (6 bases each). The CDR3 consists of 13 residues. The germline V gene encodes CDR1 MDHEN and CDR2 SYDVKM. Trimming removed 6 bases from V and 5 bases from J, with 12 bases in between. The CDR3 is CASSPGAGDTQYF. In DNA, the CDR3 is TGTGCCAGCAGCCCGGGGGCGGGAGATACGCAGTATTTT.

This chain links TRBV28 with TRBJ2-7; weak D call: TRBD1 (5 bases). The CDR3 extends over 12 amino acids. V dropped 7 bases and J dropped 4 bases, with 11 bases sitting between them. From germline, CDR1 is MDHEN and CDR2 SYDVKM. CDR3: CASNDQGYEQYF. DNA for the CDR3: TGTGCCAGCAACGATCAGGGTTACGAGCAGTACTTC.

The chain joins TRBV27 to TRBJ2-5; D perhaps matches TRBD1 (7 bases). Trimming removed 3 bases at V and 2 bases at J, with 10 bases between. The CDR3 consists of 14 residues. Germline-derived CDR1 and CDR2 are MNHEY and SMNVEV (reference sequence). The CDR3 bases are TGTGCCAGCAGTTTTTCAGGGGGGCAAGAGACCCAGTACTTC. Encoded protein: CASSFSGGQETQYF.

The chain combines TRBV11-3 with TRBJ1-4; D not certain. Trimming took 7 bases from V and 5 from J, leaving 5 bases between them. The germline gives CDR1 SGHNT, CDR2 YENEEA. This CDR3 contains 11 residues. The CDR3 spells CASTGNEKLFF. In nucleotides, the CDR3 is TGTGCCAGCACGGGGAATGAAAAACTGTTTTTT.